The TCR beta chain under discussion was sequenced for a study of early stage breast cancer tumors. About the study: Of some 16 invasive breast tumors, 11 to 12 were hormone receptor-positive, HER2-negative. Study-wide results and caveats: In about 90% of the 16 patients, blood comparison separated tumor from normal breast.

TCRdb keeps only in-frame clones here, not all; method: immunoSEQ multiplex PCR. The profile shows about 41,000 clones, 70% to 80% of them singletons. On this clone: Its specificity is not known.

The CDR3 has 14 residues. V lost 8 bases, J lost 5 bases, and 18 bases lay in between. Germline CDR1 reads SGHVS; CDR2 reads FQNEAQ. The TCR was taken from a person between 50 and 60 years old with breast cancer. The chain couples TRBV7-8 to TRBJ2-5; perhaps TRBD1 as D (5 bases). Material: blood. The CDR3 nucleotides are TGTGCCAGCCGAAAACAGGCGGTCGGGGAGACCCAGTACTTC. Translated, it gives CASRKQAVGETQYF. Full variable domain (remainder filled in from reference TRBV7-8 and TRBJ2-5): GAGVSQSPRYKVAKRGQDVALRCDPISGHVSLFWYQQALGQGPEFLTYFQNEAQLDKSGLPSDRFFAERPEGSVSTLKIQRTQQEDSAVYLCASRKQAVGETQYFGPGTRLLVL.